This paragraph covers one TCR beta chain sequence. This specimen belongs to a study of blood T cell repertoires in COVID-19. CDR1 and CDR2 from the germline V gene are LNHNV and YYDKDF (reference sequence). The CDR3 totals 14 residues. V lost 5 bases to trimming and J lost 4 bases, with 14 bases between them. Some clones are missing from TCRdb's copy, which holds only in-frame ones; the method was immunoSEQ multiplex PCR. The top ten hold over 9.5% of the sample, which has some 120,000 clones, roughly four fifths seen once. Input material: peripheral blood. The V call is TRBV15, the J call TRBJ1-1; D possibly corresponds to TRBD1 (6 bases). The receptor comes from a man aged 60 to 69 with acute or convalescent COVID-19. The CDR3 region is CATSRSTGSTEAFF. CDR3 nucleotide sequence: TGTGCCACCAGCCGATCCACAGGGAGCACTGAAGCTTTCTTT.